A selection of T cell receptor beta chains follows, all from one sample in a study of T cell repertoires in cytomegalovirus infection. No antigen has been identified for these receptors. TCRdb reanalysed the reads using MiXCR and keeps one entry per CDR3 protein. The sample has fewer than 1,000,000 distinct CDR3 sequences; under 40% are singletons. This material consisted of cultured CD8+ T cells from PBMCs, taken from culture after CMV antigen stimulation. These receptors were collected from a human donor in good health (CMV status not recorded). Some clones in this sample may be carry-over from other donors' samples. Each CDR3 is given with its conserved first and last residue. Fields, in order: CDR3 protein, V gene, J gene.

cdr3_aa: CASSLSAGGLGEQFF
v_call: TRBV7-9
j_call: TRBJ2-1

cdr3_aa: CASSEYGTGDYEQYF
v_call: TRBV6-4
j_call: TRBJ2-7

cdr3_aa: CASTFGTGLNIQYF
v_call: TRBV5-1
j_call: TRBJ2-4

cdr3_aa: CASSPASRLLSGYTF
v_call: TRBV7-9
j_call: TRBJ1-2

cdr3_aa: CASSDRGLGETQYF
v_call: TRBV27
j_call: TRBJ2-5

cdr3_aa: CASSSLGTNEKLFF
v_call: TRBV7-6
j_call: TRBJ1-4

cdr3_aa: CASSSREAGDTQYF
v_call: TRBV11-3
j_call: TRBJ2-3

cdr3_aa: CSAPGPGGGTGGYTF
v_call: TRBV29-1
j_call: TRBJ1-2

cdr3_aa: CASSLSPADQETQYF
v_call: TRBV7-9
j_call: TRBJ2-5

cdr3_aa: CASSQVLRTGDPYNEQFF
v_call: TRBV4-3
j_call: TRBJ2-1

cdr3_aa: CASSYSTQGAHEQFF
v_call: TRBV6-5
j_call: TRBJ2-1

cdr3_aa: CASSYAVDEQFF
v_call: TRBV6-2/TRBV6-3
j_call: TRBJ2-1

cdr3_aa: CASSQERGEQFF
v_call: TRBV3-1
j_call: TRBJ2-1

cdr3_aa: CASSPPGTESSYEQYF
v_call: TRBV7-9
j_call: TRBJ2-7

cdr3_aa: CASSHQDRVEKLFF
v_call: TRBV4-1
j_call: TRBJ1-4

cdr3_aa: CASGGTGASTDTQYF
v_call: TRBV2
j_call: TRBJ2-3

cdr3_aa: CASSRTSTSTDTQYF
v_call: TRBV7-6
j_call: TRBJ2-3

cdr3_aa: CASSVERLNTGELFF
v_call: TRBV9
j_call: TRBJ2-2

cdr3_aa: CASSQEVADARYEQYF
v_call: TRBV4-1
j_call: TRBJ2-7

cdr3_aa: CASSGDRASGELFF
v_call: TRBV25-1
j_call: TRBJ2-2

cdr3_aa: CASTNWFGELFF
v_call: TRBV6-5
j_call: TRBJ2-2

cdr3_aa: CASSLVTDYEQYF
v_call: TRBV7-9
j_call: TRBJ2-7

cdr3_aa: CASSLGVLGSEQYF
v_call: TRBV13
j_call: TRBJ2-7

cdr3_aa: CASSQDGVMTDTQYF
v_call: TRBV4-2
j_call: TRBJ2-3

cdr3_aa: CASSSSGGIIDLYGYTF
v_call: TRBV27
j_call: TRBJ1-2

cdr3_aa: CASAAGNSPLHF
v_call: TRBV12-3/TRBV12-4
j_call: TRBJ1-6

cdr3_aa: CASSPPTGRKKNIQYF
v_call: TRBV18
j_call: TRBJ2-4

cdr3_aa: CASSQSERGGTGELFF
v_call: TRBV4-2
j_call: TRBJ2-2

cdr3_aa: CASSFPEKTDTQYF
v_call: TRBV12-3/TRBV12-4
j_call: TRBJ2-3

cdr3_aa: CASSAGQFGYGYTF
v_call: TRBV7-9
j_call: TRBJ1-2

cdr3_aa: CATNGRDGYTF
v_call: TRBV10-2
j_call: TRBJ1-2

cdr3_aa: CASSAGFNTEAFF
v_call: TRBV2
j_call: TRBJ1-1

cdr3_aa: CASSSGTSGTYNEQFF
v_call: TRBV6-5
j_call: TRBJ2-1